Listed below are T cell receptor beta chains from one sample, sequenced in a study of T cells in Graves' hyperthyroidism and ophthalmopathy. TCRdb fed the multiplex PCR reads into MiXCR, producing one record per CDR3 protein. The table records 490,000 or so distinct CDR3 sequences, 20% to 25% of them present only once. Sequenced: blood. The receptors originated from a woman in her seventies with Graves' ophthalmopathy. The CDR3 runs from the conserved cysteine through the conserved F or W. D genes are given only for firm matches. Expanded clones are given a class, and other clones once, few, many or no size at all.

>few|TRBV7-9|TRBJ2-3|-
TGTGCCAGCAGCTTAGGGACACCATCTAGCACAGATACGCAGTATTTT
CASSLGTPSSTDTQYF
>-|TRBV20-1|TRBJ2-7|TRBD2
TGCAGTGCTAGAGATTGGCGGGAGGGCAGAGGGGGCGAGCAGTACTTC
CSARDWREGRGGEQYF
>-|TRBV7-9|TRBJ1-1|-
TGTGCCAGCAGCCGTAATGAAGCTTTCTTT
CASSRNEAFF
>-|TRBV20-1|TRBJ2-5|-
TGCAGTGCTAGAGCGGATACGGGTCCTTCACAAGAGACCCAGTACTTC
CSARADTGPSQETQYF
>many|TRBV12-3/TRBV12-4|TRBJ2-2|TRBD1
TGTGCCAGCAGGACCCTGGACAGGGCCAAGAACACCGGGGAGCTGTTTTTT
CASRTLDRAKNTGELFF
>-|TRBV13|TRBJ2-2|-
TGTGCCAGCAGCTCATGGACCGGGGAGCTGTTTTTT
CASSSWTGELFF
>-|TRBV18|TRBJ1-1|-
TGTGCCAGCTCACCACAGTTCGAGGGGGCTGAAGCTTTCTTT
CASSPQFEGAEAFF
>few|TRBV7-6|TRBJ2-1|TRBD2
TGTGCCAGCAGCACCCTCCCCCCCAGCGGGAGGTCATTAGTGCAGTTCTTC
CASSTLPPSGRSLVQFF
>-|TRBV7-9|TRBJ2-1|TRBD2
TGTGCCAGCAGCTCCAATCTAGCGGGGGGCTCCTACAATGAGCAGTTCTTC
CASSSNLAGGSYNEQFF
>-|TRBV10-1|TRBJ1-1|-
TGCGCCAGCAGTGAAGTACCCCCGGGCCTGAGGTACACTGAAGCTTTCTTT
CASSEVPPGLRYTEAFF
>once|TRBV5-6|TRBJ1-4|-
TGTGCCAGCAGACGGGCCATCGGGTCTCTCAAACTGTTTTTT
CASRRAIGSLKLFF
>few|TRBV6-1|TRBJ2-7|-
TGTGCCAGCAGGGGCCGTTCAGGGTCGTACGAGCAGTACTTC
CASRGRSGSYEQYF
>-|TRBV19|TRBJ1-2|-
TGTGCCAGTAGTATCGGGACCCAATACTATGGCTACACCTTC
CASSIGTQYYGYTF
>-|TRBV25-1|TRBJ1-1|-
TGTGCCAGCAGTGAATATACCAGGGGTGGCGCTTTCTTT
CASSEYTRGGAFF
>-|TRBV11-3|TRBJ2-1|TRBD2
TGTGCCAGCAGCTCCACTAGCGGGAGGGGGGATGAGCAGTTCTTC
CASSSTSGRGDEQFF
>many|TRBV2|TRBJ1-1|-
TGTGCCAGCAAACAGGGCCGGAACACTGAAGCTTTCTTT
CASKQGRNTEAFF
>many|TRBV7-2|TRBJ2-5|TRBD2
TGTGCCAGCAGCTTAATTACCGGGGGGGCAGAGACCCAGTACTTC
CASSLITGGAETQYF
>-|TRBV5-1|TRBJ2-3|-
TGCGCCAGCAGCTTGACTCTAGATACGCAGTATTTT
CASSLTLDTQYF
>-|TRBV6-1|TRBJ1-5|TRBD1
TGTGCCAGCAGATTTACAGGGGATAGCAATCAGCCCCAGCATTTT
CASRFTGDSNQPQHF
>few|TRBV28|TRBJ1-5|-
TGTGCCAGCAGACCGACAAACGGGGGCAATCAGCCCCAGCATTTT
CASRPTNGGNQPQHF
>many|TRBV12-3/TRBV12-4|TRBJ2-7|-
TGTGCCAGCAGTTCCCTATTAGCGGTCTCCTACGAGCAGTACTTC
CASSSLLAVSYEQYF
>-|TRBV6-1|TRBJ1-4|-
TGTGCCAGCAGTCTCCACGGGGCAACTAATGAAAAACTGTTTTTT
CASSLHGATNEKLFF
>many|TRBV3-1|TRBJ2-3|TRBD2
TGTGCCAGCAGCCGCGGACTAGGACGAGGCACAGATACGCAGTATTTT
CASSRGLGRGTDTQYF
>-|TRBV7-2|TRBJ2-7|TRBD2
TGTGCCAGCCGACTAGCGGGAGTTCTTTTCGGCGAGCAGTACTTC
CASRLAGVLFGEQYF
>-|TRBV15|TRBJ1-4|-
TGTGCCACCAGCAGAAAGGTCGGGGGCGCAACTAATGAAAAACTGTTTTTT
CATSRKVGGATNEKLFF
>-|TRBV27|TRBJ2-4|-
TGTGCCAGCAGTTCGGTGGGGGTGGGCATTCAGTACTTC
CASSSVGVGIQYF
>-|TRBV7-6|TRBJ2-2|-
TGTGCCAGCAGACCTGGACTGGGATTAAACACCGGGGAGCTGTTTTTT
CASRPGLGLNTGELFF
>many|TRBV2|TRBJ1-2|TRBD1
TGTGCCAGCAGTGAAGTGGACAGGGACTATGGCTACACCTTC
CASSEVDRDYGYTF
>-|TRBV20-1|TRBJ2-5|-
TGCAGTGCTAGAGTCGGGACCAGCCGGGAGACCCAGTACTTC
CSARVGTSRETQYF
>many|TRBV20-1|TRBJ1-5|TRBD1
TGCAGTGCTAGAGGAACGGGACAGGGGTATCGTCAGCCCCAGCATTTT
CSARGTGQGYRQPQHF
>-|TRBV5-4|TRBJ2-5|TRBD2
TGTGCCAGCAGCCCGAGCGGGAGATCTTTGGAGACCCAGTACTTC
CASSPSGRSLETQYF
>-|TRBV19|TRBJ1-4|-
TGTGCCAGCAGATGGAGGGGATCAACTAATGAAAAACTGTTTTTT
CASRWRGSTNEKLFF
>-|TRBV2|TRBJ2-6|-
TGTGCCAGCGGCGAGGGATTCTCTGCGGCCAACGTCCTGACTTTC
CASGEGFSAANVLTF
>few|TRBV5-1|TRBJ1-1|-
TGCGCCAGCAGCTTGGTATCGGGACGGACGAACACTGAAGCTTTCTTT
CASSLVSGRTNTEAFF
>once|TRBV6-1|TRBJ2-6|-
TGTGCCAGCAGTCCTACGGAGGCCGAGGCTGGGGCCAACGTCCTGACTTTC
CASSPTEAEAGANVLTF
>few|TRBV6-1|TRBJ2-3|-
TGTGCCAGCAAGAAACTTCAGGGGAGCACAGATACGCAGTATTTT
CASKKLQGSTDTQYF
>-|TRBV19|TRBJ2-1|TRBD2
TGTGCCAGTAGTACCAGGCGACTAGCGGGAGGGATTAATGAGCAGTTCTTC
CASSTRRLAGGINEQFF
>many|TRBV6-5|TRBJ2-5|TRBD2
TGTGCCAGCAGTTACCAAACCCGACTAGCGGGAGAGACCCAGTACTTC
CASSYQTRLAGETQYF
>-|TRBV7-2|TRBJ2-1|-
TGTGCCAGCAGCTTAACGGAGTGGGGGCATGAGAATGAGCAGTTCTTC
CASSLTEWGHENEQFF
>-|TRBV12-3/TRBV12-4|TRBJ1-6|-
TGTGCCAGCAGCACAGGGTCGGGGAGTGGTTCACCCCTCCACTTT
CASSTGSGSGSPLHF
>many|TRBV2|TRBJ2-1|-
TGTGCCAGCAGTGGGAACAGGGCAGGGGACAATGAGCAGTTCTTC
CASSGNRAGDNEQFF
>-|TRBV19|TRBJ2-3|TRBD2
TGTGCCAGTAGTCCATTAGCGGGAGGGCTGGCAGATACGCAGTATTTT
CASSPLAGGLADTQYF
>few|TRBV7-3|TRBJ2-5|-
TGTGCCAGCAGCTTAATGGGGTCAAAAGGGGAGACCCAGTACTTC
CASSLMGSKGETQYF
>few|TRBV20-1|TRBJ1-2|-
TGCAGTGCCCGAAAGGACATAGCTAACTATGGCTACACCTTC
CSARKDIANYGYTF
>few|TRBV6-2/TRBV6-3|TRBJ2-1|-
TGTGCCAGCAGTCAGAGGGCGGGTAAGAATGAGCAGTTCTTC
CASSQRAGKNEQFF
>-|TRBV14|TRBJ2-2|-
TGTGCCAGCCGGCCGAGACCTAACACCGGGGAGCTGTTTTTT
CASRPRPNTGELFF